Listed here is a single T cell receptor beta chain. Its antigen is unknown. Timing groups of about 4 and about 12 weeks for second doses were pooled. The method was immunoSEQ multiplex PCR; TCRdb's version includes in-frame clones alone and lacks a portion of them. The sample holds about 88,000 clones, 85% to 90% seen once. This sample was taken from a study of T cell responses to AZD1222 COVID-19 vaccine. Overall study results and limits: Donors were chiefly white British, with a greater number of females, and clonal diversity was perhaps underestimated.

The sequencing here drew on peripheral blood, taken 28 days after the second AZD1222 dose. This sequence was found in an adult who received the AZD1222 COVID-19 vaccine.

CDR3: CASSTGQGAGYRTEAFF. The CDR3 DNA follows: TGTGCCAGTAGTACGGGACAGGGGGCAGGATATCGCACTGAAGCTTTCTTT. V usage is TRBV19 and J usage is TRBJ1-1; 12 bases are shared with TRBD1. The CDR3 is 17 residues long. V lost 4 bases to trimming and J lost 4 bases; unmatched junction nucleotides: 10. CDR1 and CDR2 from the germline V gene are LNHDA and SQIVND (reference sequence).